This TCR beta chain was recorded in a study of T cell repertoires in cytomegalovirus infection. Whole-study results and caveats: HLA-C-restricted CMV clonotypes gave the most frequent clonotype in two of eight donors.

This clonotype was seen many times. What it binds is not known. The CDR3 totals 11 residues. The germline V and J ends were trimmed by 1 base and 6 bases, with 3 bases remaining between them. The germline V gene has CDR1 SGHTA and CDR2 FQGNSA. Via MiXCR, TCRdb re-called the reads, giving one row per CDR3 protein. The repertoire holds roughly 230,000 distinct CDR3 sequences, about 12% seen once, with 1.5% to 2% in the top ten. The sample consisted of PBMCs. The chain joins TRBV7-2 to TRBJ1-1; D remains ambiguous. The TCR originated in a human donor in good health (CMV status not recorded). Some clones in this sample may be carry-over from other donors' samples. This CDR3 reads CASSLEAEAFF. DNA of the CDR3: TGTGCCAGCAGCTTAGAGGCTGAAGCTTTCTTT.